This T cell receptor beta chain emerged from a study of T cells of healthy individuals. This clonotype has ten or more counts. CDR1 is MNHNS and CDR2 is SASEGT in the germline V gene. CDR3 length equals 14 residues. The germline V and J ends were trimmed by 1 base and 4 bases, with 8 bases remaining between them. TCRdb recomputed calls from the 5' RACE reads with MiXCR, one row per CDR3 protein. The sample holds around 63,000 distinct CDR3 sequences, around 15% seen once. The clonotype originates from a human donor in good health. The chain uses TRBV6-1 and TRBJ1-5; D not resolved. The CDR3 DNA follows: TGTGCCAGCAGTGAAGACAGTGGGAATCAGCCCCAGCATTTT. This translates into CASSEDSGNQPQHF.